Below are 18 T cell receptor beta chains sequenced from a single sample in a study of blood T cell repertoires in COVID-19 (dated by TCRdb to the early 2020s). Library method: the immunoSEQ multiplex PCR assay. TCRdb provides this immuneACCESS table in a form limited to in-frame rearrangements. Some clones are lacking; in checked studies, under half of them reflect an unresolved V gene, and why the rest are absent is not known. Here the sample has 60,000 to 75,000 clones; 80% to 90% occur a single time. Roughly 7.2% of the sample is in the top ten clones. The sample comprised peripheral blood. These TCRs come from a man aged 60 to 75 with acute or convalescent COVID-19.

The chain is built from TRBV29-1 and TRBJ2-7, with D perhaps TRBD1 (6 bases). V dropped 3 bases and J dropped 3 bases, with 6 bases sitting between them. This CDR3 has 11 residues. Germline CDR1 SQVTM, CDR2 ANQGSEA. The CDR3: CSVEDSYEQYF. In DNA form, the CDR3 reads TGCAGCGTTGAGGACAGCTACGAGCAGTACTTC.

This chain joins TRBV18 and TRBJ2-3, with 8 bases that match TRBD2. The CDR3 runs to 16 residues. Germline CDR1 is KGHSH and CDR2 is LQKENI. With 3 bases clipped from V and 4 bases from J, the junction kept 9 bases outside the gene matches. In DNA form, the CDR3 reads TGTGCCAGCTCACCCCCGAACGGGGGGGCCGCAGATACGCAGTATTTT. Its translation is CASSPPNGGAADTQYF.

V is TRBV15 and J is TRBJ1-5; D ambiguous. Germline V CDR1 and CDR2: LNHNV, YYDKDF (reference sequence). V lost 0 bases, J lost 0 bases, and 15 bases lay in between. The CDR3 totals 18 residues. The CDR3: CATSRDLGSPHSNQPQHF. CDR3 DNA: TGTGCCACCAGCAGAGATTTGGGCAGCCCTCATAGCAATCAGCCCCAGCATTTT. The full variable domain, with the rest looked up from reference TRBV15 and TRBJ1-5, is DAMVIQNPRYQVTQFGKPVTLSCSQTLNHNVMYWYQQKSSQAPKLLFHYYDKDFNNEADTPDNFQSRRPNTSFCFLDIRSPGLGDTAMYLCATSRDLGSPHSNQPQHFGDGTRLSIL.

The chain recombines TRBV4-3 with TRBJ1-1; weak D call: TRBD1 (5 bases). In germline, CDR1 is LGHNA, CDR2 YSLEER. V lost 4 bases to trimming and J lost 5 bases, with 11 bases between them. The CDR3 contains 13 residues. The CDR3 DNA reads as TGCGCCAGCAGCCCTAGCCGGGGGACTGAAGCTTTCTTT. Translation gives CASSPSRGTEAFF.

The chain recombines TRBV11-2 with TRBJ2-2, with D possibly matching TRBD2 (6 bases). The CDR3 is 15 amino acids. The V end lost 3 bases, the J end lost 1 base, and 9 bases lay between the germline ends. The V gene's germline CDR1 is SGHAT and CDR2 FQNNGV. The DNA of the CDR3 is TGTGCCAGCAGCTTTGGACTAAAGAACACCGGGGAGCTGTTTTTT. Translated, it gives CASSFGLKNTGELFF.

V and J are TRBV2 and TRBJ2-7; D uncertain. In germline, CDR1 is SNHLY, CDR2 FYNNEI. The CDR3 length is 14 residues. Trimming removed 1 base from V and 6 bases from J, with 13 bases in between. CDR3 in amino acids: CASSEGPASGEQYF. CDR3 bases: TGTGCCAGCAGTGAAGGTCCAGCCTCGGGCGAGCAGTACTTC.

This clone was seen only a few times. The chain carries TRBV6-5 and TRBJ1-5; D gene ambiguous. V lost 2 bases and J 10 bases, leaving 12 bases between the germline ends. The CDR3 runs 13 residues. Germline lookup yields CDR1 MNHEY and CDR2 SVGAGI. The CDR3 coding sequence is TGTGCCAGCAGTTACGAAGCGCTAGGACCCCAGCATTTT. Amino acid sequence: CASSYEALGPQHF.

The chain employs TRBV7-6 and TRBJ2-2; TRBD2 matches 11 bases. V lost 1 base and J lost 6; bases outside the gene matches: 1. The germline CDR1 and CDR2 sequences are SGHVS and FNYEAQ. The CDR3 length is 15 residues. In DNA form, the CDR3 reads TGTGCCAGCAGCTTAGAGACTAGCGGGGCCGGGGAGCTGTTTTTT. Its translation is CASSLETSGAGELFF.

The CDR3 spells CASSYGNGRINSPLHF. As DNA, the CDR3 is TGTGCCAGCAGTTACGGGAATGGGAGAATCAATTCACCCCTCCACTTT. The rearrangement links TRBV6-2 or TRBV6-3 to TRBJ1-6; no clear D. This CDR3 has 16 amino acids. Trimming took off 2 bases at V and 7 bases at J, with 15 bases between the two ends. Germline CDR1 and CDR2: MNHEY and SVGEGT.

The rearrangement uses TRBV3-1 (or the pseudogene TRBV3-2) and TRBJ2-1; 9 bases are a match to TRBD2. V lost 0 bases, J lost 1 base, and 13 bases stayed unmatched. Germline CDR1 reads LGHDT; CDR2 reads YNNKEL (reference sequence). The CDR3 runs to 20 residues. The CDR3 DNA reads as TGTGCCAGCAGCCAAGAGGCTTTGTCTAGCGGGGTCGGATCCTACAATGAGCAGTTCTTC. Translated, it gives CASSQEALSSGVGSYNEQFF.

The CDR3 DNA reads as TGTGCCAGCAGCGAGGGGACAGTCCCTAATGAAAAACTGTTTTTT. It yields the protein CASSEGTVPNEKLFF. V is TRBV9 and J is TRBJ1-4; 7 nucleotides align to TRBD1. Germline CDR1 and CDR2: SGDLS and YYNGEE. The V segment lost 3 bases and the J segment 3 bases; nucleotides outside the gene matches: 5. The CDR3 is 15 amino acids.

The chain is built from TRBV19 and TRBJ1-1; 9 positions agree with TRBD1. The V segment lost 3 bases and the J segment 3 bases; nucleotides outside the gene matches: 11. The CDR3 extends over 17 amino acids. Looked up from germline, CDR1 is LNHDA and CDR2 is SQIVND (reference sequence). CDR3 nucleotide sequence: TGTGCCAGTAGTATCCCCTCCGGGACAGGGTCTGACACTGAAGCTTTCTTT. Encoded protein: CASSIPSGTGSDTEAFF.

The chain carries TRBV2 and TRBJ1-1; perhaps TRBD1 as D (6 bases). Trimming left V 6 bases short and J 6 bases short, with 17 bases between. This CDR3 has 14 residues. CDR1 is SNHLY, CDR2 FYNNEI, per germline. The CDR3 bases are TGTGCCAGCAGCAAGGGAAGGGGGATAGCTGAAGCTTTCTTT. Protein: CASSKGRGIAEAFF.

The chain uses TRBV12-3 or TRBV12-4 and TRBJ1-1; D is unclear. This CDR3 comprises 13 residues. Between the trimmed V and J ends, which lost 6 bases and 0 bases, there was a span of 8 bases. CDR3 protein: CASSEHMNTEAFF. The CDR3, as DNA: TGTGCCAGCAGCGAACACATGAACACTGAAGCTTTCTTT.

CDR3 sequence reads: CASSLDWTGSTNEKLFF. DNA for the CDR3: TGCGCCAGCAGCTTGGATTGGACAGGGTCAACTAATGAAAAACTGTTTTTT. V and J are TRBV5-1 and TRBJ1-4, with TRBD1 matching over 8 bases. Unmatched junction bases numbered 4, after V lost 0 bases and J lost 0 bases. Germline V CDR1 and CDR2: SGHRS, YFSETQ. CDR3 length: 17 residues.

V and J are TRBV10-2 and TRBJ1-2; D gene uncertain. The CDR3 consists of 13 residues. Germline values: CDR1 WSHSY, CDR2 SAAADI. V dropped 3 bases and J dropped 4 bases, with 9 bases sitting between them. This CDR3 reads CASSDAASYGYTF. CDR3 DNA: TGCGCCAGCAGTGATGCGGCGAGCTATGGCTACACCTTC.

The rearrangement uses TRBV6-2 or TRBV6-3 and TRBJ2-3, with 9 bases aligning to TRBD2. With V trimmed by 4 bases and J by 2 bases, 7 bases remained unmatched. Germline values: CDR1 MNHEY, CDR2 SVGEGT. CDR3 length equals 16 residues. In DNA form, the CDR3 reads TGTGCCAGCAGTTCGCCTAGCGGGGCGAACACAGATACGCAGTATTTT. It codes for CASSSPSGANTDTQYF.

V and J are TRBV7-2 and TRBJ2-3, with 7 bases fitting TRBD2. V dropped 5 bases and J dropped 0; count of bases not matched to a gene: 14. The germline V gene has CDR1 SGHTA and CDR2 FQGNSA. The CDR3 covers 18 residues. CDR3: CASSPQIAGTISTDTQYF. The CDR3 DNA reads as TGTGCCAGCAGCCCCCAGATTGCCGGGACTATCAGCACAGATACGCAGTATTTT.